The clone carrying this T cell receptor beta chain appeared a few times. This record comes from a study of blood T cell repertoires in COVID-19. Study overall: Collection of acute and convalescent COVID-19 samples took place in the United States, Italy and Spain.

In the study's own analysis: Reference gene primer amplification gave estimated nucleated cell counts. Assay: immunoSEQ multiplex PCR; the TCRdb copy retains only in-frame clones and omits some. V, J and clone size derive from that table, while D and trimming were established from the DNA sequence. The sample gives 300,000 to 350,000 clones, roughly 85% of which show up once; roughly 4% is in the top ten. The CDR3 extends over 16 amino acids. V was clipped by 1 base and J by 5 bases, with 17 bases between them. Germline assignment: CDR1 SEHNR and CDR2 FQNEAQ (reference sequence). Enrolled through a virtual design, the participants were between about 18 and 100 years of age and came from roughly 22 US areas.

The receptor was derived from a woman aged 40 to 50 with acute COVID-19. Input material: PBMCs or T cells enriched from blood (not recorded which). The chain is built from TRBV7-9 and TRBJ1-2; weak D call: TRBD1 (6 bases). The CDR3 bases are TGTGCCAGCAGCTTAGGTCCCCTCAGGGGTCTATATGGCTACACCTTC. Its protein is CASSLGPLRGLYGYTF.